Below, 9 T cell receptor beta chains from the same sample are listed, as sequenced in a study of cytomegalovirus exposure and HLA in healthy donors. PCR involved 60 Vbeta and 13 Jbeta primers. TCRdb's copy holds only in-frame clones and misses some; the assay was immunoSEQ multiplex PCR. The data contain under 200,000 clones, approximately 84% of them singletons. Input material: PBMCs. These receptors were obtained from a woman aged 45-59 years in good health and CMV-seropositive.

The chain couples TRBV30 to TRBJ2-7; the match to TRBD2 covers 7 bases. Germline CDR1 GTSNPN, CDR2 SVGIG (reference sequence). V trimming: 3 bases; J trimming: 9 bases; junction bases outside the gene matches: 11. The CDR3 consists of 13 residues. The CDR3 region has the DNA TGTGCCTGGAGCGCCGGGGGGAGGGCCGGGCAGTACTTC. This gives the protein CAWSAGGRAGQYF. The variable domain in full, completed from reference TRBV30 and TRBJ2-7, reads SQTIHQWPATLVQPVGSPLSLECTVEGTSNPNLYWYRQAAGRGLQLLFYSVGIGQISSEVPQNLSASRPQDRQFILSSKKLLLSDSGFYLCAWSAGGRAGQYFGPGTRLTVT.

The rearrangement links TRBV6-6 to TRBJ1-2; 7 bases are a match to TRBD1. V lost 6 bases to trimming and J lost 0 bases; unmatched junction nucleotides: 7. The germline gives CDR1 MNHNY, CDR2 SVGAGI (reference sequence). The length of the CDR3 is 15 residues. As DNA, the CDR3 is TGTGCCAGCAGCCACCGGGACAGACCTAACTATGGCTACACCTTC. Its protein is CASSHRDRPNYGYTF.

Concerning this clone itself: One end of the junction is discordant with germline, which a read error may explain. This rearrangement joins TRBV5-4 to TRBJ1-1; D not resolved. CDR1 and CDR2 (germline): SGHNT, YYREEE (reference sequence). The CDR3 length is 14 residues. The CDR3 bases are TGCGCCAGCAGCCAAGAGAGAGGGAACACTGAAGCTTTCTTT. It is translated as CASSQERGNTEAFF.

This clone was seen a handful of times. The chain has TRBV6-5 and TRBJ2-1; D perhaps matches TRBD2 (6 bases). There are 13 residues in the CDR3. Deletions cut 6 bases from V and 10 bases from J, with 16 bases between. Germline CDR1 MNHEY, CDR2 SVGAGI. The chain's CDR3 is CASRGTHRGEQFF. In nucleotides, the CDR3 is TGTGCCAGCAGGGGAACCCATCGGGGGGAGCAGTTCTTC.

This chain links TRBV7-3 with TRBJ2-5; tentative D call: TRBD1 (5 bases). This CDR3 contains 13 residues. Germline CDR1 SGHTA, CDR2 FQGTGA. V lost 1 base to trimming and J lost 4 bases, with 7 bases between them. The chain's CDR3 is CASSLIQGETQYF. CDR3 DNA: TGTGCCAGCAGCTTAATTCAGGGAGAGACCCAGTACTTC.

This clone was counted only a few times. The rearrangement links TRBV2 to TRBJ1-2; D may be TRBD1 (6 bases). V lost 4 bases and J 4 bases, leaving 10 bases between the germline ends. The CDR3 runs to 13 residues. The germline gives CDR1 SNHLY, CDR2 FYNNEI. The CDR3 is CASSGTELYGYTF. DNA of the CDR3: TGTGCCAGCAGTGGGACAGAGCTCTATGGCTACACCTTC.

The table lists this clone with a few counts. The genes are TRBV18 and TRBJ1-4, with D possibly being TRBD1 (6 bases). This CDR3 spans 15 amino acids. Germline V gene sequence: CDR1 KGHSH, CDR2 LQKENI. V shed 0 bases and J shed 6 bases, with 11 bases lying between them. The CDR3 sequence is CASSPPTGRDEKLFF. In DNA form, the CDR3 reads TGTGCCAGCTCACCACCGACAGGAAGGGATGAAAAACTGTTTTTT.

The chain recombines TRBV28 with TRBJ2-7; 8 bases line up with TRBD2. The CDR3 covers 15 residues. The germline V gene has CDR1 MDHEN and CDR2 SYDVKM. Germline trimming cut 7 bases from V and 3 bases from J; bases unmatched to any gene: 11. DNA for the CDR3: TGTGCCAGCACCGGGAGGGGGGGGTTCCACTACGAGCAGTACTTC. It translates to CASTGRGGFHYEQYF.

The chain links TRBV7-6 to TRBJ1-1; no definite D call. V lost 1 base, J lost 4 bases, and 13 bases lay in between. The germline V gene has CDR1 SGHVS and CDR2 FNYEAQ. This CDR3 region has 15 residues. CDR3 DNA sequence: TGTGCCAGCAGCTTAGGTCCGGTCGGTTTCACTGAAGCTTTCTTT. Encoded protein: CASSLGPVGFTEAFF.